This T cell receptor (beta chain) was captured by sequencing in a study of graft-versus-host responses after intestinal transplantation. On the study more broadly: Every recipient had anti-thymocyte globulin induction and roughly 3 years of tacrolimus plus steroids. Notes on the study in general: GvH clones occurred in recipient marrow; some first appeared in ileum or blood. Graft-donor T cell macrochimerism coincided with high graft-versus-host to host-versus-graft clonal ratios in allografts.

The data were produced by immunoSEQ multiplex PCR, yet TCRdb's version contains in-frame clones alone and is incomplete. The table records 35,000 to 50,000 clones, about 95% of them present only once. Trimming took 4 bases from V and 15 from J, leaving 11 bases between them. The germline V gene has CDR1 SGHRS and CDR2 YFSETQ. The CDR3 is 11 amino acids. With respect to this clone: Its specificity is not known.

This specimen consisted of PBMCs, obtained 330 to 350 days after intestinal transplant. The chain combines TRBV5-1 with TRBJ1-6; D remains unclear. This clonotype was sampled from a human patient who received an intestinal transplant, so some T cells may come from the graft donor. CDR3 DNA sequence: TGCGCCAGCAGCAGTGACGTAGTCCTCCACTTT. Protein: CASSSDVVLHF.